This entry describes one T cell receptor beta chain. Its antigen is as yet unknown. These data originate in a study of cytomegalovirus exposure and HLA in healthy donors. Study summary: Unique TCRs numbering about 85 million, obtained from HLA-typed donors, made up an early data release. General observations from the study: A cluster of highly shared sequence variants was likely a sequencing artifact. As confirmed in vitro, a few CMV-associated chains were specific for CMV antigens.

The PCR ran on 60 Vbeta and 13 Jbeta primers. In the source study's methods: A later analysis tallied approximately 87 million unique TCR beta chains, around 9.9 million of them shared. Profiling relied on immunoSEQ multiplex PCR, and the TCRdb table lists in-frame clones only, not all of them. V and J calls and clone size are copied from that table; D and trimming were computed from the DNA. The sample carries roughly 150,000 clones, just under 80% recorded once. V lost 5 bases, J lost 3 bases, and 22 bases lay in between. This CDR3 has 17 amino acids. From germline, CDR1 is SGHAT and CDR2 FQNNGV. Sequencing input: PBMCs. The chain recombines TRBV11-2 with TRBJ2-5; TRBD2 is a possible D gene (6 bases). This TCR was recovered from a man aged 18 to 29 in good health and CMV-seropositive. Here the CDR3 DNA reads TGTGCCAGCAGCCCATTTTATAGTATAGCGGAAAAAGAGACCCAGTACTTC. This gives the protein CASSPFYSIAEKETQYF.